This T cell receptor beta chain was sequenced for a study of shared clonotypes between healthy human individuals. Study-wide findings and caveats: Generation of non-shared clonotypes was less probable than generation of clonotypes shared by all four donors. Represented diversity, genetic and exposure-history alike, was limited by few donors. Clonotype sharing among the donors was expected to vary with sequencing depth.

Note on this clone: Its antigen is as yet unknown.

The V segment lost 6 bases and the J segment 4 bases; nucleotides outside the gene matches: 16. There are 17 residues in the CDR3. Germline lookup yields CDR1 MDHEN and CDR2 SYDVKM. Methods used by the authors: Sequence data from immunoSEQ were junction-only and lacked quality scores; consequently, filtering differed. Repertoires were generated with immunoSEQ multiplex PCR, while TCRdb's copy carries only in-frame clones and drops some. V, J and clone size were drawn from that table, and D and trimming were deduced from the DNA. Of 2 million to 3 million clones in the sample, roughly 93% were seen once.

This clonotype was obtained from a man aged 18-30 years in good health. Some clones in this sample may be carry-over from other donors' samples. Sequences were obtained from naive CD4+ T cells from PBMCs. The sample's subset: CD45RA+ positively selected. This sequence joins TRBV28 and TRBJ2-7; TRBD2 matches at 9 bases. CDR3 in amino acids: CASSEPGVSGRGYEQYF. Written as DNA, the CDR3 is TGTGCCAGCAGCGAACCGGGGGTTAGCGGGAGAGGGTACGAGCAGTACTTC.